The TCR beta chain described here comes from a study of T cell changes during pregnancy in multiple sclerosis. Generated by immunoSEQ multiplex PCR, the TCRdb table keeps only in-frame clones and is missing some. This sample has some 30,000 clones, with 89% found just once. V dropped 3 bases and J dropped 6 bases, with 11 bases sitting between them. CDR3 length equals 14 residues. Germline loops: CDR1 SNHLY, CDR2 FYNNEI. The chain is built from TRBV2 and TRBJ1-4; possibly TRBD1 for D (6 bases). This sample comprised CD8+ T cells from peripheral blood mononuclear cells, obtained after pregnancy. This sequence originates from a female donor with multiple sclerosis, enrolled in a pregnancy study. CDR3 in amino acids: CASSDYREHEKLFF. In nucleotides, the CDR3 is TGTGCCAGCAGTGATTACAGGGAGCATGAAAAACTGTTTTTT.